The T cell receptor beta chain under discussion was sequenced for a study of blood T cell repertoires in COVID-19. Study as a whole: PBMCs, B-cell-depleted T cells, or T cells were the source of the cDNA or gDNA that made up the material.

As originally analysed: Scientists estimated how many nucleated cells there were by amplifying reference gene primers. Method: immunoSEQ multiplex PCR; TCRdb's copy keeps in-frame clones and lacks some. V and J calls and clone size follow that table, whereas D and trimming were derived from the DNA. The sample lists 200,000 or so clones, roughly 88% occurring once. Between the trimmed V and J ends, which lost 1 base and 12 bases, there was a span of 10 bases. The length of the CDR3 is 12 residues. Germline CDR1 SEHNR, CDR2 FQNEAQ (reference sequence). Sequencing used PBMCs or T cells enriched from blood (not recorded which). The chain couples TRBV7-9 to TRBJ2-4; D is perhaps TRBD1 (5 bases). The sequence was obtained from a middle-aged woman with acute COVID-19. The CDR3 region has the DNA TGTGCCAGCAGCTTAGGAGACAGAGATCAGTACTTC. Protein: CASSLGDRDQYF.